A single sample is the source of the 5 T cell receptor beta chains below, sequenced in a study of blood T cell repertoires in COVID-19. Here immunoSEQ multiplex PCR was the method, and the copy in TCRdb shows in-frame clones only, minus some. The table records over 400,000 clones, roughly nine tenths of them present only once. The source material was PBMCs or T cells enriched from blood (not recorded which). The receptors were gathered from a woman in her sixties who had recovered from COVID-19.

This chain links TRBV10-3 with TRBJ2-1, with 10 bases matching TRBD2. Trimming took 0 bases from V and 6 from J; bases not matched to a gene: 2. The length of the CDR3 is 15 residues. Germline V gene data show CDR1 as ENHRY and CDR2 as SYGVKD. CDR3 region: CAISESKRGGNEQFF. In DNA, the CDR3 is TGTGCCATCAGTGAGTCGAAGCGGGGGGGCAATGAGCAGTTCTTC.

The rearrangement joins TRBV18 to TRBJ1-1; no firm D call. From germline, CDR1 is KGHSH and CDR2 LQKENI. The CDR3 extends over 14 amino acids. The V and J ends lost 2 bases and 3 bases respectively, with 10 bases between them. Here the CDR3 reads CASSPTVVDTEAFF. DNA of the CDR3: TGTGCCAGCTCACCAACAGTTGTCGACACTGAAGCTTTCTTT.

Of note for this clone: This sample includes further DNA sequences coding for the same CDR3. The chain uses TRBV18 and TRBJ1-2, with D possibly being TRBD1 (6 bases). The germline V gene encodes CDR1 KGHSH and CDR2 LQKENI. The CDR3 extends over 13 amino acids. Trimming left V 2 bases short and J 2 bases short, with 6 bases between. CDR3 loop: CASSPTGNYGYTF. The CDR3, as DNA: TGTGCCAGCTCACCAACAGGGAACTATGGCTACACCTTC.

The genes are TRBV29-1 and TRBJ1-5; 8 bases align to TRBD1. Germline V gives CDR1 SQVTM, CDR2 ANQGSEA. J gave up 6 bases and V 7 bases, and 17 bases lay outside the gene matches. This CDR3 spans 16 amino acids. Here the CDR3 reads CSAQHKDREIRQPQHF. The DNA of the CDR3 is TGCAGCGCCCAACACAAGGACAGGGAAATCCGTCAGCCCCAGCATTTT.

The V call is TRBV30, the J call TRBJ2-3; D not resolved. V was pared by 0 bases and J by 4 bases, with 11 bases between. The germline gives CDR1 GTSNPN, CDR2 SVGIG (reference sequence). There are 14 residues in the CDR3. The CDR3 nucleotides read TGTGCCTGGAGTGTAGGAGTGATTTCAGATACGCAGTATTTT. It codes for CAWSVGVISDTQYF. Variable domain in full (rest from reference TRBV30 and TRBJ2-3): SQTIHQWPATLVQPVGSPLSLECTVEGTSNPNLYWYRQAAGRGLQLLFYSVGIGQISSEVPQNLSASRPQDRQFILSSKKLLLSDSGFYLCAWSVGVISDTQYFGPGTRLTVL.